Listed below are T cell receptor beta chains from one sample, sequenced in a study of cytomegalovirus exposure and HLA in healthy donors. Clones were sequenced by immunoSEQ multiplex PCR, and TCRdb holds only the in-frame ones, with some missing. The table lists 80,000 to 95,000 clones. What was sequenced was PBMCs. These receptor sequences come from a man aged 50 to 60 in good health and CMV-seropositive. The CDR3 runs from the conserved cysteine through the conserved F or W. A D gene is named only where the DNA matches it firmly. Some rows have no size entry. The others give once, few or many, or a class for an expanded clone.

>-|TRBJ1-2|TRBV5-1|-
TGCGCCAGCAGCTTACGCAGGGCTAAGGACTATGGCTACACCTTC
CASSLRRAKDYGYTF
>-|TRBJ2-1|TRBV4-2|-
TGTGCCAGCAGCCAAGGTGGAGGGAATGAGCAGTTCTTC
CASSQGGGNEQFF
>-|TRBJ2-7|TRBV7-6|TRBD2
TGTGCCAGCAGCCTAGCGGGAGGGCCGGGGTACGAGCAGTACTTC
CASSLAGGPGYEQYF
>-|TRBJ2-5|TRBV2|-
TGTGCCAGCAGTGAAGCCACAGAAGTTGGGACCCAGTACTTC
CASSEATEVGTQYF
>-|TRBJ1-3|TRBV19|-
TGTGCCAGTCGGGAGACGATATTCTCTGGAAACACCATATATTTT
CASRETIFSGNTIYF
>-|TRBJ1-1|TRBV30|-
TGTGCCTGGAGTGATCGGGGGTGGGGTTCGGCTGAAGCTTTCTTT
CAWSDRGWGSAEAFF
>-|TRBJ1-1|TRBV12-5|-
TGTGCTAGTGGATCCCGCGGATTCACTGAAGCTTTCTTT
CASGSRGFTEAFF
>-|TRBJ1-1|TRBV11-3|TRBD1
TGTGCCAGCAGCCGAGGGGACAGCAACACTGAAGCTTTCTTT
CASSRGDSNTEAFF
>-|TRBJ2-1|TRBV30|TRBD2
TGTGCCTGGAGTACGGGAGGACAAGACAATGAGCAGTTCTTC
CAWSTGGQDNEQFF
>-|TRBJ2-7|TRBV12-5|TRBD1
TGTGCTAGTGGTTTATGGGGACAGTCCTACGAGCAGTACTTC
CASGLWGQSYEQYF
>-|TRBJ2-1|TRBV5-4|-
TGTGCCAGCAGCCCGAGAAACCAATTCTACAATGAGCAGTTCTTC
CASSPRNQFYNEQFF
>-|TRBJ2-1|TRBV19|TRBD1
TGTGCCAGTACCTCTATAACAGGGGCCTACAATGAGCAGTTCTTC
CASTSITGAYNEQFF
>-|TRBJ1-2|TRBV7-8|TRBD1
TGTGCCAGCAGCCCTAGCCCGGGACAGGGGGCAGTTGGCTACACCTTC
CASSPSPGQGAVGYTF
>-|TRBJ2-2|TRBV19|TRBD2
TGTGCCAGTAGTTGGGGCGGGAGGACGAACACCGGGGAGCTGTTTTTT
CASSWGGRTNTGELFF
>-|TRBJ2-2|TRBV6-5|-
TGTGCCAGCAGGCGCCCGGTCACAGGCACCGGGGAGCTGTTTTTT
CASRRPVTGTGELFF
>-|TRBJ2-1|TRBV5-1|TRBD2
TGCGCCAGCAGCTTGGGCGGGACTAGCGGAAGTTACAATGAGCAGTTCTTC
CASSLGGTSGSYNEQFF
>-|TRBJ1-2|TRBV18|TRBD1
TGTGCCAGCTCATCAGACAGGGACTATGGCTACACCTTC
CASSSDRDYGYTF
>-|TRBJ2-7|TRBV7-9|TRBD2
TGTGCCAGCAGCTTCGGCGGGAGGGCGTACGAGCAGTACTTC
CASSFGGRAYEQYF
>-|TRBJ2-5|TRBV19|TRBD2
TGTGCCACTCGGGAGGGAGGTGAGACCCAGTACTTC
CATREGGETQYF
>-|TRBJ2-1|TRBV30|TRBD2
TGTGCCTGGAGTGTAACCGGGTTTTCTAGCGGGAGAGATGAGCAGTTCTTC
CAWSVTGFSSGRDEQFF
>-|TRBJ2-2|TRBV6-4|TRBD1
TGTGCCAGCAGGATCGGGACAGGGTCAACCGGGGAGCTGTTTTTT
CASRIGTGSTGELFF
>-|TRBJ1-1|TRBV6-5|-
TGTGCCAGCAGCTCGGGGGGGGTGTCTGAAGCTTTCTTT
CASSSGGVSEAFF
>-|TRBJ2-1|TRBV9|-
TGTGCCAGCAGCGTAGGAGAGGGATCCTACAATGAGCAGTTCTTC
CASSVGEGSYNEQFF
>-|TRBJ1-2|TRBV27|TRBD1
TGTGCCAGCAGTTCCCATGACAGGGTGGGCGGCTACACCTTC
CASSSHDRVGGYTF
>-|TRBJ2-1|TRBV2|TRBD1
TGTGCCAGCAGCGCCCGGACAGGGAACAATGAGCAGTTCTTC
CASSARTGNNEQFF
>-|TRBJ1-5|TRBV19|-
TGTGCCAGTACGAGCATTTATAGCAATCAGCCCCAGCATTTT
CASTSIYSNQPQHF
>-|TRBJ2-4|TRBV7-2|-
TGTGCCAGCAGCTTGGTGAGCGGATTAGCCAAAAACATTCAGTACTTC
CASSLVSGLAKNIQYF
>-|TRBJ1-2|TRBV13|-
TGTGCCAGCAGCTTATTCGAAGGGGCGGACTATGGCTACACCTTC
CASSLFEGADYGYTF
>-|TRBJ2-2|TRBV7-9|TRBD1
TGTGCCAGCAGTCCGGGGACAGACAACACCGGGGAGCTGTTTTTT
CASSPGTDNTGELFF
>-|TRBJ1-1|TRBV28|-
TGTGCCAGCAGCCGGTACACTGAAGCTTTCTTT
CASSRYTEAFF
>-|TRBJ1-1|TRBV7-9|-
TGTGCCAGCAGCTTAGAGCCCAACACTGAAGCTTTCTTT
CASSLEPNTEAFF
>-|TRBJ1-2|TRBV6-6|-
TGTGCCAGCACCCTATCGTATGGCTACACCTTC
CASTLSYGYTF
>-|TRBJ2-7|TRBV6-5|TRBD1
TGTGCCAGCAGCAGACAGGGTAGCGAGCAGTACTTC
CASSRQGSEQYF
>-|TRBJ1-1|TRBV18|TRBD1
TGTGCCAGCTCACCGACAGGGACTTTGGGGAACACTGAAGCTTTCTTT
CASSPTGTLGNTEAFF
>-|TRBJ2-1|TRBV5-1|TRBD2
TGCGCCAGCAGCTTTTCGGGGGGAGGCAATGAGCAGTTCTTC
CASSFSGGGNEQFF
>-|TRBJ1-4|TRBV30|-
TGTGCCTGGAGTGTGGGGGGAAATGAAAAACTGTTTTTT
CAWSVGGNEKLFF
>medium-sized|TRBJ2-1|TRBV6-6|-
TGTGCCAGCAGCTATGGACCGCCAGCCAGGGGGCAGTTCTTC
CASSYGPPARGQFF
>-|TRBJ2-3|TRBV7-2|-
TGTGCCAGCAGCTCCGGACTCGATATGAAAGATACGCAGTATTTT
CASSSGLDMKDTQYF
>-|TRBJ1-2|TRBV6-5|TRBD1
TGTGCCAGCAGTTATAGGGGGCCCTGGGGCTACACCTTC
CASSYRGPWGYTF
>-|TRBJ1-1|TRBV19|TRBD1
TGTGCCAGTAGTCCCGAGGGACAGGGGAACACTGAAGCTTTCTTT
CASSPEGQGNTEAFF
>-|TRBJ2-3|TRBV9|-
TGTGCCAGCAGCGTGGGTAGCGGAAGCACAGATACGCAGTATTTT
CASSVGSGSTDTQYF
>-|TRBJ2-7|TRBV18|-
TGTGCCAGCTCACCCAGCGGGACAAGCTACGAGCAGTACTTC
CASSPSGTSYEQYF
>-|TRBJ1-1|TRBV11-2|-
TGTGCCAGCAGCCTTACGGGGGGCGGAGGGACTGAAGCTTTCTTT
CASSLTGGGGTEAFF
>-|TRBJ1-4|TRBV27|TRBD1
TGTGCCAGCAGTTTCCTGGGACAGGGAGATGAAAAACTGTTTTTT
CASSFLGQGDEKLFF
>-|TRBJ2-1|TRBV20-1|-
TGCAGTGCTAGACTACTTGATGAGCAGTTCTTC
CSARLLDEQFF
>-|TRBJ1-2|TRBV7-9|-
TGTGCCAGCAGCTTAGGGGGTGCAGGGTTCAACTATGGCTACACCTTC
CASSLGGAGFNYGYTF
>-|TRBJ2-2|TRBV29-1|-
TGCAGCGTTGGAACCAGGGGCACCGGGGAGCTGTTTTTT
CSVGTRGTGELFF
>-|TRBJ1-2|TRBV7-9|-
TGTGCCAGCAGCTTAGCGCCCAGGGAAGTTGGCTACACCTTC
CASSLAPREVGYTF
>-|TRBJ2-5|TRBV30|TRBD2
TGTGCCTGGTCCGGGACTAGCGGGAGGATACAAGAGACCCAGTACTTC
CAWSGTSGRIQETQYF
>-|TRBJ2-7|TRBV5-1|-
TGCGCCAGCAGCCCTTCGGGAGTTCCGCCCTACGAGCAGTACTTC
CASSPSGVPPYEQYF
>-|TRBJ2-1|TRBV7-9|-
TGTGCCAGCACCAAACTGTCAGGGCTTTATGAGCAGTTCTTC
CASTKLSGLYEQFF
>-|TRBJ1-2|TRBV4-3|-
TGCGCCAGCAGCCAAGATGCAGGGCCCTATGGCTACACCTTC
CASSQDAGPYGYTF
>-|TRBJ1-1|TRBV5-6|-
TGTGCCAGCAGCTTCCCGGACACCACGAACACTGAAGCTTTCTTT
CASSFPDTTNTEAFF
>-|TRBJ2-1|TRBV4-1|TRBD2
TGCGCCAGCAGCCAAGGGGGACTAGCGGGAAATGAGCAGTTCTTC
CASSQGGLAGNEQFF
>-|TRBJ2-2|TRBV7-2|-
TGTGCCACCCGGGTAGGGACTAACACCGGGGAGCTGTTTTTT
CATRVGTNTGELFF